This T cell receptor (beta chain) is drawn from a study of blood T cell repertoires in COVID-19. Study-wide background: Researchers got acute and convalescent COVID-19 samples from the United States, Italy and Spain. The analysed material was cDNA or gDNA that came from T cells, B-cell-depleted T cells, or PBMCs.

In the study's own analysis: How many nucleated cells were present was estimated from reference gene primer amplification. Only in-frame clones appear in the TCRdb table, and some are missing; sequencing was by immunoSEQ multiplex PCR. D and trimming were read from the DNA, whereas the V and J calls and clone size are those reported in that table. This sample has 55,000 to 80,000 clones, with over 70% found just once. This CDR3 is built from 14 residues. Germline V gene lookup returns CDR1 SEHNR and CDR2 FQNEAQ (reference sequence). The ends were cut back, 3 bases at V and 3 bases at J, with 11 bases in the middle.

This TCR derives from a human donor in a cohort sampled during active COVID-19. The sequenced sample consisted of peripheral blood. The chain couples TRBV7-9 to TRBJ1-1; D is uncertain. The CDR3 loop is CASSFSHGDTEAFF. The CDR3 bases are TGTGCCAGCAGCTTCTCCCACGGGGACACTGAAGCTTTCTTT.